The rows below give T cell receptor beta chains drawn from one sample of a study of early T cells in non-severe SARS-CoV-2 infection. TCRdb fed the 5' RACE reads into MiXCR, producing one record per CDR3 protein. Among about 69,000 distinct CDR3 sequences, roughly 15% were seen once, and the ten largest hold 11% to 15%. The sequenced sample consisted of whole blood. The receptors here all came from an adult who was a healthcare worker with PCR-confirmed SARS-CoV-2 infection or an uninfected control (not recorded which). Each CDR3 is given with its conserved first and last residue.

TRBJ1-5	TRBV6-1	CASSAGAESGPQHF
TRBJ2-1	TRBV5-4	CASSLDAGRYNEQFF
TRBJ2-3	TRBV9	CASSARTGVWTDTQYF
TRBJ1-2	TRBV29-1	CSVLEGGNYGYTF
TRBJ2-1	TRBV2	CASTPLAGGYNEQFF
TRBJ1-1	TRBV30	CAWGGRRGQKNTEAFF
TRBJ1-5	TRBV5-5	CASSLAGPNQPQHF
TRBJ1-1	TRBV6-6	CASRILQGATEAFF
TRBJ2-2	TRBV28	CASSHTGSGISGELFF
TRBJ1-1	TRBV12-3/TRBV12-4	CASSFNMLVGATEAFF
TRBJ1-1	TRBV30	CAWRGPGSTEAFF
TRBJ2-1	TRBV10-2	CASSEAPGYGQFF
TRBJ1-2	TRBV4-3	CASSQAFMAGKYGYTF
TRBJ2-7	TRBV6-1	CAIAIPGGYYEQYF
TRBJ2-6	TRBV20-1	CSAFDRGGANVLTF
TRBJ2-3	TRBV19	CASKIPSTDTQYF
TRBJ1-1	TRBV19	CASRLSLNTEAFF
TRBJ2-5	TRBV20-1	CSARDAGGLETQYF
TRBJ2-4	TRBV11-2	CASSSGQALAKNIQYF
TRBJ2-7	TRBV5-6	CASSLGGVTYEQYF
TRBJ1-1	TRBV2	CASMKAGGGADTEAFF
TRBJ1-2	TRBV29-1	CSVERTENYGYTF
TRBJ1-2	TRBV7-8	CASSFTQGPYGYTF
TRBJ1-1	TRBV29-1	CSVGYRNTEAFF
TRBJ2-2	TRBV7-2	CASSFNSGGTGELFF
TRBJ2-3	TRBV6-2/TRBV6-3	CASSYGLADSSTDTQYF
TRBJ2-7	TRBV5-1	CASSLKGPGTGIDYEQYF
TRBJ1-5	TRBV5-5	CASSLGLGSNQPQHF
TRBJ2-4	TRBV18	CASSPPNGYAKNIQYF